This T cell receptor (beta chain) was captured by sequencing in a study of cytomegalovirus exposure and HLA in healthy donors. Notes on the study in general: Among the CMV-associated chains, three were confirmed in vitro as specific for CMV antigens. The study carried out a later analysis of TCR beta sequences. It associated roughly 17,000 of them with specific HLA alleles at a false discovery rate of 0.05. Cytomegalovirus-associated TCR beta chains were listed, numbering some 150.

With regard to this clone: Antigen specificity is unknown.

Trimming cost V 7 bases and J 2 bases, with 8 bases left between them. The CDR3 extends over 13 amino acids. From germline, CDR1 is SNHLY and CDR2 FYNNEI. All donors participated as healthy donors of bone marrow. The PCR used 60 Vbeta and 13 Jbeta primers. The table came from immunoSEQ multiplex PCR; TCRdb's copy has only in-frame clones and leaves some out. The table records some 150,000 clones, approximately 80% of them present only once. The specimen was PBMCs. The source of this sequence is a woman between 40 and 55 years old in good health and CMV-seronegative. The J gene is TRBJ2-2, the V gene TRBV2; D not resolved. Here the CDR3 DNA reads TGTGCCAGCACCCGCGCAAACACCGGGGAGCTGTTTTTT. This translates into CASTRANTGELFF.